Sequencing of this T cell receptor beta chain was carried out in a study of identical twins. Study findings and constraints: It was out-of-frame TCR alpha sharing in monozygotic twins that models underestimated. Insertions ran lower in abundant cord blood beta clonotypes, though not in memory repertoires.

Worth noting for this clonotype: Its antigen is still unknown.

TCRdb reprocessed the 5' RACE reads via MiXCR and lists one record per CDR3 protein. Of about 240,000 distinct CDR3 sequences listed, about 10% were seen once; the top ten hold 9% to 10%. This CDR3 has 15 amino acids. V shed 3 bases and J 7 bases; nucleotides not matched to a gene: 8. The germline V gene has CDR1 MDHEN and CDR2 SYDVKM. Donors uniformly comprised healthy Caucasians. The rearrangement joins TRBV28 to TRBJ2-7, with 11 bases that match TRBD2. The material sequenced was memory T cells sorted from blood. The clonotype originates from a man aged 45 to 65 in good health. The CDR3 is CASSFHSGGVREQYF. CDR3 DNA sequence: TGTGCCAGCAGTTTCCATAGCGGGGGGGTACGTGAGCAGTACTTC.